The 23 T cell receptor beta chains below all came from one sample that was sequenced in a study of metastatic and nonmetastatic thyroid tumors. TCRdb reanalyzed the PCR reads via MiXCR. The sample includes about 30,000 clones, approximately 25% seen only once; the top ten take 7% to 10%. None of the patients had undergone any treatment ahead of thyroid surgery. The specimen sequenced was blood. These receptors originate from a female donor with papillary thyroid cancer or a benign thyroid nodule (not recorded which). Some clones in this sample may be carry-over from other donors' samples.

This clone was observed a handful of times. The CDR3 nucleotides are TGTGCCAGCAGCATGCAGGGACAGGGGCATGAAAAACTGTTTTTT. This encodes CASSMQGQGHEKLFF. This chain connects TRBV9 to TRBJ1-4, with TRBD1 identical over 10 bases. Looked up from germline, CDR1 is SGDLS and CDR2 is YYNGEE. The V gene end was trimmed by 4 bases and the J gene end by 6 bases; junction bases not matched to a gene: 6. The CDR3 runs to 15 residues.

This clone has at least ten counts. The chain couples TRBV5-1 to TRBJ2-3; no definite D call. The CDR3 totals 16 residues. Trimming pared 3 bases from V and 2 bases from J, leaving 16 bases between. The germline V gene encodes CDR1 SGHRS and CDR2 YFSETQ. CDR3 amino acids: CASSSSLGRDTDTQYF. As DNA, the CDR3 is TGCGCCAGCAGCTCCAGCTTGGGTCGTGACACAGATACGCAGTATTTT.

At least ten counts were recorded for this clone. The genes are TRBV6-2 or TRBV6-3 and TRBJ2-7; D is perhaps TRBD2 (5 bases). The CDR3 length is 13 residues. V was shortened by 5 bases and J by 2 bases, with 10 bases between the two germline ends. Germline V gene lookup returns CDR1 MNHEY and CDR2 SVGEGT. The CDR3 bases are TGTGCCAGCAGTAATAGCGTCCCCTACGAGCAGTACTTC. This sequence encodes CASSNSVPYEQYF.

The rearrangement uses TRBV20-1 and TRBJ2-1; 16 nucleotides match TRBD2. The germline V gene has CDR1 DFQATT and CDR2 SNEGSKA (reference sequence). V trimming: 0 bases; J trimming: 7 bases; junction bases outside the gene matches: 12. The CDR3 sequence is 19 residues long. The CDR3, as DNA: TGCAGTGCTAGAGAGGGACTAGCGGGAGGGCCATTCAGGGGGAATGAGCAGTTCTTC. Translated: CSAREGLAGGPFRGNEQFF.

This clone was counted ten times or more. CDR3: CASKGEGYEQYF. CDR3 bases: TGCGCCAGCAAGGGGGAAGGCTACGAGCAGTACTTC. This chain connects TRBV5-1 to TRBJ2-7, with D perhaps TRBD1 (6 bases). Germline V gene data show CDR1 as SGHRS and CDR2 as YFSETQ. With 6 bases removed from V and 3 bases from J, the gap between germline ends came to 10 bases. This CDR3 spans 12 amino acids.

To note about this clone: A much larger clone is a single base away; this may be a read error. Here the CDR3 omits its conserved ending phenylalanine or tryptophan, so a read error is the likely source. The V gene is TRBV5-6, the J gene TRBJ1-6, with 9 bases lining up with TRBD1. The CDR3 consists of 14 residues. Germline V gives CDR1 SGHDT, CDR2 YYEEEE. Trimming took 5 bases from V and 7 from J; bases not matched to a gene: 4. Here the CDR3 DNA reads TGTGCCAGCAGACATGGACAGGGGAATTCACCCCTCCACTCT. Translated: CASRHGQGNSPLHS.

This clone was recorded at least ten times. The V and J genes are TRBV6-1 and TRBJ1-4, with D possibly being TRBD1 (5 bases). Germline V lookup: CDR1 MNHNS, CDR2 SASEGT. The CDR3 is made up of 14 amino acids. Trimming left V 4 bases short and J 7 bases short, with 13 bases between. The CDR3 DNA sequence: TGTGCCAGCAGTGCCTCGGGGCGACCTGAAAAACTGTTTTTT. Amino acid sequence: CASSASGRPEKLFF.

This clone was counted ten times or more. The chain links TRBV4-2 to TRBJ1-2, with 9 bases aligning to TRBD1. The junction had 18 bases not matched to a gene; V was cut back by 1 base and J by 3 bases. This CDR3 has 20 residues. Germline values: CDR1 LGHNA, CDR2 YNFKEQ. DNA for the CDR3: TGTGCCAGCAGCCAAGTGGGCGGGAAAAAGGACAGGGGTGGCCACTATGGCTACACCTTC. This sequence encodes CASSQVGGKKDRGGHYGYTF.

In this sample, this clone turned up many times. The chain couples TRBV9 to TRBJ1-3, with a tentative D call TRBD1 (5 bases). The ends were cut back, 3 bases at V and 0 bases at J, with 13 bases in the middle. CDR1 is SGDLS and CDR2 is YYNGEE in the germline V gene. This CDR3 is 16 amino acids long. In DNA form, the CDR3 reads TGTGCCAGCAGCGCCGACAGTTCTTTCTCTGGAAACACCATATATTTT. This translates into CASSADSSFSGNTIYF.

This clone was picked up a small number of times. The rearrangement links TRBV10-2 to TRBJ2-1, with 7 nucleotides matching TRBD1. With 8 bases clipped from V and 6 bases from J, the junction kept 7 bases outside the gene matches. This CDR3 is built from 13 residues. From germline, CDR1 is WSHSY and CDR2 SAAADI. CDR3 sequence reads: CASVSQGVNEQFF. CDR3 DNA sequence: TGCGCCAGCGTGTCTCAGGGGGTCAATGAGCAGTTCTTC.

This clone was recorded at least ten times. The V gene is TRBV10-3, the J gene TRBJ2-6; D ambiguous. This CDR3 has 15 residues. In germline, CDR1 is ENHRY, CDR2 SYGVKD. Trimming left V 4 bases short and J 2 bases short, with 9 bases between. The CDR3 sequence is CAISAGATGANVLTF. For the CDR3, the DNA is TGTGCCATCAGTGCGGGTGCTACTGGGGCCAACGTCCTGACTTTC.

This clone was seen ten or more times. This sequence joins TRBV4-2 and TRBJ1-6; D unclear. The V end lost 1 base, the J end lost 8 bases, and 12 bases lay between the germline ends. The germline gives CDR1 LGHNA, CDR2 YNFKEQ. This CDR3 spans 15 amino acids. CDR3 protein: CASSQGAEGYSPLHF. The DNA for the CDR3 is TGTGCCAGCAGCCAAGGGGCGGAGGGTTATTCACCCCTCCACTTT.

At least ten counts were recorded for this clone. The chain employs TRBV3-1 and TRBJ2-1; 8 positions agree with TRBD2. This CDR3 is 16 amino acids long. Germline V gene lookup returns CDR1 LGHDT and CDR2 YNNKEL (reference sequence). Losses at the gene ends were 2 bases for V and 3 bases for J; bases not matched to a gene: 6. The CDR3 here is CASSQSAGVHYNEQFF. CDR3 DNA: TGTGCCAGCAGCCAATCAGCGGGAGTTCACTACAATGAGCAGTTCTTC.

This clone has ten or more counts. The chain links TRBV5-5 to TRBJ1-5; no firm D call. The germline V and J ends were trimmed by 0 bases and 6 bases, with 13 bases remaining between them. Germline V gene data show CDR1 as SGHKS and CDR2 as YYEKEE (reference sequence). The CDR3 consists of 15 residues. The CDR3 nucleotides are TGTGCCAGCAGCTTGGAGTTCTCCGTGGGTCAGCCCCAGCATTTT. It translates to CASSLEFSVGQPQHF.

Of note for this clone: Its ends do not fully match the called genes, so a read error is possible. The J gene is TRBJ2-7, the V gene TRBV6-1; perhaps TRBD1 as D (6 bases). The CDR3 consists of 15 residues. Germline CDR1 reads MNHNS; CDR2 reads SASEGT. This CDR3 reads CGSIWGHGKLGEQYF. CDR3 sequence (DNA): TGTGGCAGCATCTGGGGGCATGGGAAACTCGGCGAACAGTACTTC.

This clone was seen only once. The junction and the germline gene differ at one end; a read error may be behind it. Other nucleotide sequences from this sample produce the same CDR3. The chain has TRBV4-1 and TRBJ1-1, with a possible D match to TRBD1 (6 bases). The germline V gene has CDR1 MGHRA and CDR2 YSYEKL. CDR3 length: 19 residues. CDR3 sequence (DNA): TGCGCCAGCAGCCAAACCATCGGCAGGGGCCCCGCGAGACCCTATGAAGCGTTCTTT. It encodes CASSQTIGRGPARPYEAFF.

This clone was seen a single time. This chain links TRBV19 with TRBJ2-5; TRBD2 matches at 7 bases. The CDR3 covers 16 residues. Germline V gene lookup returns CDR1 LNHDA and CDR2 SQIVND (reference sequence). V shed 6 bases, J shed 3 bases, and the junction held 13 bases outside the gene matches. The CDR3 protein is CASRLDAAGVKETQYF. CDR3 DNA: TGTGCCAGTAGATTGGACGCTGCGGGGGTGAAAGAGACCCAGTACTTC.

The rearrangement joins TRBV5-1 to TRBJ1-1; TRBD1 matches at 7 bases. The CDR3 is 16 amino acids. V dropped 4 bases and J dropped 3; count of bases not matched to a gene: 12. CDR1 is SGHRS and CDR2 is YFSETQ in the germline V gene. The CDR3 DNA follows: TGCGCCAGCAGCATAGACAGGGCCACGGGGGACACTGAAGCTTTCTTT. The encoded protein is CASSIDRATGDTEAFF.

This clone ranks as medium-sized (0.01 to 0.1%). V is TRBV28 and J is TRBJ2-1; D call uncertain. CDR1 is MDHEN and CDR2 is SYDVKM in the germline V gene. V lost 3 bases, J lost 10 bases, and 7 bases lay in between. The CDR3 covers 11 residues. This chain's CDR3 is CASSLGNEQFF. For the CDR3, the DNA is TGTGCCAGCAGTTTGGGGAACGAGCAGTTCTTC.

The CDR3 DNA sequence: TGTGCCAGCAGTTACTCGAGTAGGCAGATTAATTCACCCCTCCACTTT. Translating gives CASSYSSRQINSPLHF. The J gene is TRBJ1-6, the V gene TRBV6-6, with unresolved D. Trimming left V 0 bases short and J 6 bases short, with 12 bases between. CDR3 length: 16 residues. Per germline, CDR1 MNHNY and CDR2 SVGAGI (reference sequence).

This clone appeared many times. The rearrangement links TRBV5-6 to TRBJ1-4; D is undetermined. Trimming left V 0 bases short and J 8 bases short, with 14 bases between. Germline loops: CDR1 SGHDT, CDR2 YYEEEE. The CDR3 consists of 15 residues. In nucleotides, the CDR3 is TGTGCCAGCAGCTTGGCGAGGTCATTCAGCGAAAAACTGTTTTTT. Protein sequence: CASSLARSFSEKLFF.

J is TRBJ1-4 and V is TRBV7-9, with D possibly being TRBD1 (6 bases). V lost 6 bases and J lost 8, with 10 bases in between. Per germline, CDR1 SEHNR and CDR2 FQNEAQ (reference sequence). The CDR3 covers 12 residues. The CDR3 nucleotides are TGTGCCAGCAGACACAGGGACGAAAAACTGTTTTTT. Encoded protein: CASRHRDEKLFF.

The table lists this clone with many counts. The J gene is TRBJ2-5, the V gene TRBV7-2; either TRBD1 or TRBD2 may fit D (5 bases each). The CDR3 runs to 16 residues. Germline V gives CDR1 SGHTA, CDR2 FQGNSA. V shed 6 bases and J shed 2 bases, with 19 bases lying between them. This chain's CDR3 is CASSRGASYPQETQYF. CDR3 nucleotides: TGTGCCAGCAGTAGGGGAGCTAGCTACCCACAAGAGACCCAGTACTTC.